The sequence of this T cell receptor (beta chain) was determined in a study of Graves' ophthalmopathy and Graves' hyperthyroidism (dated by TCRdb to about 2018). Some background on the complete study: Peripheral blood was collected before any treatment was given, at the time of initial diagnosis. To tell Graves' ophthalmopathy apart from Graves' hyperthyroidism, and to predict which patients would progress to ophthalmopathy, the study relied on TCR beta repertoire signatures. In total, 135 blood samples were TCR-sequenced: around 42 ophthalmopathy, approximately 75 hyperthyroidism and about 17 hyperthyroidism-to-ophthalmopathy patients. To explore V-J signatures distinguishing ophthalmopathy from hyperthyroidism, a discovery set of approximately 100 patients (about 41 ophthalmopathy, 57 stable hyperthyroidism) was enrolled. The independent validation cohort included around 19 hyperthyroidism patients plus 17 patients who later progressed from hyperthyroidism to ophthalmopathy. In a handful of hyperthyroidism patients, the T-cell repertoires found in thyroid tissue were compared with those found in blood. Once sampling was done, hyperthyroidism patients were given methimazole at a starting dose of 30 mg daily, while ophthalmopathy patients were given high-dose intravenous methylprednisolone. The roughly 99 discovery patients were divided at random into training and test sets in a 7:3 ratio. The full study reports these points: No statistical method was used to predetermine the sample size, and group allocation was not hidden from the investigators. In cross-validation, the 13-signature model distinguished ophthalmopathy from stable hyperthyroidism with nearly 90% sensitivity and almost 83% specificity, and in the test set the corresponding values were around 78% and 73%. In validation, the model predicted ophthalmopathy progression with 70.59% sensitivity and roughly 72% specificity; roughly eleven predicted patients were CT-confirmed with GO in a median of around 6.5 months. Most expanded thyroid clonotypes with a frequency above 0.001 also appeared in blood, which suggests that blood repertoires may reflect the immune response in the thyroid.

TCR beta CDR3 regions were amplified from RNA transcripts for repertoire sequencing. HTBI primers and the Qiagen OneStep RT-PCR kit were used in a first-round RT-PCR, which was followed by a second-round multiplex PCR, size selection and purification. Libraries were sequenced on an Illumina HiSeq2000 using paired-end 100 bp reads. As for how the authors treated the data: SOAPnuke was used to process the reads, removing any read that contained adapters or uncalled bases, had a mean Phred below 15, or lacked an exact match to the constant primer or identifier. COPE v1.2.5 was used to merge the high-quality paired reads. Clonotypes were defined as unique nucleotide sequences and were aligned to IMGT TRB V, D and J references using MiTCR v1.1. Only V-J combinations with frequency above 0.0001 were analysed, covering over 98% of repertoires. For each V-J combination, a TCR clonal expansion and chaos score was defined as F50 clonal expansion divided by the chaos observed in the TCRdist matrix. Features were reduced by Welch's t-statistics and random forest to over 10 V-J combinations, which fed a naive Bayes classifier. The Morisita-Horn index was used to measure how similar the thyroid and blood repertoires were. TCRdb passed the public sequencing reads through fastp at Q25 and MiXCR, retaining productive beta sequences. Rows matching on CDR3 protein sequence are summarized as one entry with the most common DNA and genes. In this record, the V and J calls reflect TCRdb's handling and not the investigators' own analysis. This sample holds about 500,000 distinct CDR3 sequences; 13% to 15% were observed only once. Approximately 9.8% of the sample comes from the top ten.

About this clonotype: Which antigen it targets is not known. No base qualities exist here, and no much larger clone lies one base off it.

Patients with ophthalmopathy had moderately to severely active disease, with a Clinical Activity Score of 3 or more, a NOSPECS grade of 4 or more, and a disease duration of less than 3 months. Patients with other autoimmune diseases, uncontrolled infections, pregnancy or lactation were excluded from the study. Diagnosis was based on clinical symptoms, serum thyroxine, TRAb, thyroid ultrasound and orbital computed tomography. PBMCs were isolated from more than 9 ml of fresh peripheral blood by Ficoll-Paque density gradient centrifugation. Total RNA was extracted using Trizol reagent, and RNA quality was checked on an Agilent 2100 Bioanalyzer. The receptor comes from a woman in her twenties or thirties with Graves' ophthalmopathy. Donor details come from another sample of the same person, matched by shared clones. The sample comprised blood.

The bases read TGTGCCTGGAGCAGGGGAGTGTACACCGGGGAGCTGTTTTTT. The translation is CAWSRGVYTGELFF. The V gene is TRBV30 and the J gene is TRBJ2-2; the D gene is perhaps TRBD1, from 6 matching bases. The junction carries 11 bases between V and J, which are trimmed by 3 bases and 3 bases respectively. The CDR1 and CDR2 encoded by the germline V gene (reference sequence) are GTSNPN and SVGIG. The CDR3 sequence holds 14 residues, the cysteine and phenylalanine included. Of all the DNA, just the CDR3 is kept, 42 bases in frame from base 1.